Each of the 8 T cell receptor beta chains below was sequenced from the same sample in a study of cytomegalovirus exposure and HLA in healthy donors. PCR used 60 Vbeta primers and 13 Jbeta primers. Profiled with immunoSEQ multiplex PCR; TCRdb holds only in-frame clones, not every one. The sample yields under 170,000 clones, 63% seen once. Sequenced material: PBMCs. These receptors were taken from a woman between 55 and 75 years old in good health and CMV-seropositive.

This chain uses TRBV18 with TRBJ1-1, with no clear D. Trimming removed 7 bases from V and 3 bases from J, with 6 bases in between. From germline, CDR1 is KGHSH and CDR2 LQKENI. The CDR3 length is 11 residues. CDR3 sequence (DNA): TGTGCCAGCTTTAGCGACACTGAAGCTTTCTTT. Translation gives CASFSDTEAFF.

This clone was seen a handful of times. The V and J genes are TRBV7-2 and TRBJ1-1, with 7 positions matching TRBD1. Germline V gene sequence: CDR1 SGHTA, CDR2 FQGNSA. V gave up 3 bases and J gave up 2 bases; unmatched junction bases: 3. This CDR3 is built from 14 residues. This chain's CDR3 is CASSFSGGNTEAFF. CDR3 DNA: TGTGCCAGCAGCTTCTCAGGGGGAAACACTGAAGCTTTCTTT.

This clone was seen more than once but under ten times. Here the CDR3 DNA reads TGCAGCGTATCCGGGACTAGCGGGACTTATAGCTCCTACAATGAGCAGTTCTTC. This gives the protein CSVSGTSGTYSSYNEQFF. This rearrangement joins TRBV29-1 to TRBJ2-1, with 13 bases fitting TRBD2. CDR1 SQVTM and CDR2 ANQGSEA come from the germline V gene. CDR3 length: 18 amino acids. V was pared by 6 bases and J by 0 bases, with 11 bases of the junction left unmatched.

This chain uses TRBV29-1 with TRBJ2-2; 7 nucleotides align to TRBD1. Germline assignment: CDR1 SQVTM and CDR2 ANQGSEA. J lost 5 bases, V lost 7 bases, and 4 bases had no gene match. This CDR3 contains 12 residues. The CDR3 DNA reads TGCAGCGGACAGGGAGAGACCGGGGAGCTGTTTTTT. This encodes CSGQGETGELFF.

This clone was picked up a small number of times. The same CDR3 also results from other DNA sequences found in this sample. The V call is TRBV9, the J call TRBJ1-4; D may be TRBD1 (5 bases). The CDR3 sequence is 15 residues long. Trimming removed 0 bases at V and 3 bases at J, with 9 bases between. Per germline, CDR1 SGDLS and CDR2 YYNGEE. The CDR3 loop reads CASSVGRQSNEKLFF. CDR3 bases: TGTGCCAGCAGCGTAGGGCGACAGTCTAATGAAAAACTGTTTTTT. Using reference TRBV9 and TRBJ1-4 for the parts outside the CDR3, the full variable domain is DSGVTQTPKHLITATGQRVTLRCSPRSGDLSVYWYQQSLDQGLQFLIQYYNGEERAKGNILERFSAQQFPDLHSELNLSSLELGDSALYFCASSVGRQSNEKLFFGSGTQLSVL.

V is TRBV4-3 and J is TRBJ2-3; 9 bases agree with TRBD2. CDR1 and CDR2 (germline): LGHNA, YSLEER. With 4 bases clipped from V and 2 bases from J, the junction kept 4 bases outside the gene matches. The CDR3 length is 15 residues. This CDR3 is CASSLGLAPTDTQYF. The CDR3 region has the DNA TGCGCCAGCAGCCTAGGACTAGCGCCCACAGATACGCAGTATTTT.

This clone was detected a few times. V usage is TRBV9 and J usage is TRBJ2-3; TRBD2 aligns across 12 bases. The CDR3 extends over 16 amino acids. Germline CDR1 reads SGDLS; CDR2 reads YYNGEE. With V trimmed by 4 bases and J by 6 bases, 9 bases remained unmatched. This CDR3 reads CASSPRLAGELDTQYF. The CDR3 nucleotides are TGTGCCAGCAGCCCGAGACTAGCGGGAGAGTTGGATACGCAGTATTTT.

This rearrangement joins TRBV25-1 to TRBJ2-7; D perhaps matches TRBD2 (5 bases). Trimming pared 6 bases from V and 7 bases from J, leaving 22 bases between. The germline V gene encodes CDR1 MGHDK and CDR2 SYGVNS. The CDR3 is 15 amino acids. In DNA form, the CDR3 reads TGTGCCAGCAGCCGTACTCCCGGAGGCCTGGGGGAGCAGTACTTC. It specifies CASSRTPGGLGEQYF.